The next 20 T cell receptor beta chains were all read from a single sample in a study of T cell responses to AZD1222 COVID-19 vaccine. Assay used: immunoSEQ multiplex PCR; TCRdb lists only in-frame clones, some missing. The top ten hold about 3% of the sample, which has 140,000 to 150,000 clones, about 93% seen once. This specimen was peripheral blood, taken on day 0 of MenACWY control vaccination. Receptor source: an adult in good health.

The CDR3 coding sequence is TGTGCCAGCAGTTACGAAGGACAGGGGGATAAAGGCTACACCTTC. This codes for CASSYEGQGDKGYTF. The chain links TRBV6-5 to TRBJ1-2; 10 nucleotides line up with TRBD1. The CDR3 runs 15 residues. The trim removed 2 bases at V and 8 bases at J, leaving 8 bases unmatched. The germline V gene encodes CDR1 MNHEY and CDR2 SVGAGI.

The chain combines TRBV2 with TRBJ2-7, with D possibly TRBD2 on 6 matching bases. CDR1 and CDR2 from the germline V gene are SNHLY and FYNNEI. Deletions cut 3 bases from V and 1 base from J, with 10 bases between. The CDR3 has 14 residues. CDR3 residues: CASSEDGGSYEQYF. The CDR3 nucleotides read TGTGCCAGCAGTGAGGACGGGGGATCCTACGAGCAGTACTTC.

The gene calls are TRBV5-1 and TRBJ2-7; no clear D gene. V was cut by 1 base and J by 5 bases, with 7 bases left in between. Germline CDR1 SGHRS, CDR2 YFSETQ. This CDR3 is 12 amino acids long. Here the CDR3 reads CASSLPGDEQYF. The CDR3 DNA sequence: TGCGCCAGCAGCTTGCCCGGCGACGAGCAGTACTTC.

This CDR3 reads CASSLAPSGGGDGYTF. The CDR3, as DNA: TGTGCCAGCAGCTTAGCACCCAGTGGAGGGGGGGATGGCTACACCTTC. The chain links TRBV7-6 to TRBJ1-2; perhaps TRBD1 as D (6 bases). Looked up from germline, CDR1 is SGHVS and CDR2 is FNYEAQ. This CDR3 spans 16 amino acids. Trimming shortened V by 0 bases and J by 6 bases, and 17 bases separated the two germline ends.

The count of this clone is one. The rearrangement links TRBV7-9 to TRBJ1-4; no reliable D call. The V end lost 4 bases, the J end lost 0 bases, and 6 bases lay between the germline ends. This CDR3 region has 14 residues. Germline CDR1 reads SEHNR; CDR2 reads FQNEAQ (reference sequence). The CDR3 bases are TGTGCCAGCAGCTATGGCTCAACTAATGAAAAACTGTTTTTT. This sequence encodes CASSYGSTNEKLFF.

CDR3 bases: TGTGCCAGTAGTCTCCGGGAGAACACTGAAGCTTTCTTT. The encoded protein is CASSLRENTEAFF. V gene TRBV19 combines with J gene TRBJ1-1; D gene unclear. V was pared by 5 bases and J by 1 base, with 8 bases between. The CDR3 has 13 amino acids. Germline V CDR1 and CDR2: LNHDA, SQIVND (reference sequence).

CDR3 nucleotides: TGTGCCAGCAGTGACAGAACCCTTCCGGAAGCTTTCTTT. It yields the protein CASSDRTLPEAFF. The V and J genes are TRBV2 and TRBJ1-1; D ambiguous. The CDR3 loop spans 13 amino acids. Germline CDR1 reads SNHLY; CDR2 reads FYNNEI. Deletions cut 3 bases from V and 8 bases from J, with 13 bases between.

V usage is TRBV28 and J usage is TRBJ2-1; the match to TRBD2 covers 8 bases. The CDR3 extends over 16 amino acids. Germline loops: CDR1 MDHEN, CDR2 SYDVKM. V shed 5 bases and J 2 bases; nucleotides not matched to a gene: 8. The CDR3 DNA follows: TGTGCCAGCAGTGCCGCGTCTAGCGGGCCCTACAATGAGCAGTTCTTC. It codes for CASSAASSGPYNEQFF.

The rearrangement uses TRBV28 and TRBJ2-7; 7 bases align to TRBD1. Trimming at V came to 6 bases and at J to 3 bases, leaving 8 bases not matched to a gene. This CDR3 has 14 amino acids. Germline V gene lookup returns CDR1 MDHEN and CDR2 SYDVKM. As DNA, the CDR3 is TGTGCCAGCAGCTCGGGACAGCCCATCTACGAGCAGTACTTC. Its protein is CASSSGQPIYEQYF.

The chain couples TRBV10-3 to TRBJ1-1; D might be TRBD1 (6 bases). CDR1 is ENHRY, CDR2 SYGVKD, per germline. The CDR3 length is 12 residues. The ends were cut back, 5 bases at V and 4 bases at J, with 8 bases in the middle. In DNA form, the CDR3 reads TGTGCCATCAGTCTACAGGGCACTGAAGCTTTCTTT. Its protein is CAISLQGTEAFF.

V usage is TRBV20-1 and J usage is TRBJ2-3; weak D call: TRBD2 (7 bases). CDR1 and CDR2 from the germline V gene are DFQATT and SNEGSKA (reference sequence). The CDR3 spans 14 residues. Trimming took 3 bases from V and 6 from J, leaving 16 bases between them. CDR3 protein: CSASKGGRMDTQYF. The CDR3 nucleotides are TGCAGTGCTAGTAAGGGGGGGAGGATGGATACGCAGTATTTT.

The rearrangement links TRBV10-2 to TRBJ1-1, with no clear D. Germline CDR1 WSHSY, CDR2 SAAADI. There are 13 residues in the CDR3. Trimming took off 7 bases at V and 5 bases at J, with 14 bases between the two ends. The CDR3: CASTDQVATEAFF. DNA for the CDR3: TGCGCCAGCACTGACCAGGTCGCGACTGAAGCTTTCTTT.

The V call is TRBV7-3, the J call TRBJ2-4, with D possibly TRBD2 on 7 matching bases. Trimming cost V 5 bases and J 4 bases, with 24 bases left between them. Germline CDR1 and CDR2: SGHTA and FQGTGA. This CDR3 contains 18 residues. The CDR3 nucleotides are TGTGCCAGCAGCCGTGGGGGCGGGAGCGTCCCGGGAAAAAACATTCAGTACTTC. Residues: CASSRGGGSVPGKNIQYF.

The chain joins TRBV27 to TRBJ1-3; D may be TRBD1 (5 bases). This CDR3 spans 12 amino acids. V dropped 6 bases and J dropped 9 bases, with 12 bases sitting between them. CDR1 and CDR2 from the germline V gene are MNHEY and SMNVEV (reference sequence). The CDR3: CASSSMGGTIYF. DNA of the CDR3: TGTGCCAGCAGCTCCATGGGGGGCACCATATATTTT.

The gene calls are TRBV2 and TRBJ1-3, with 7 nucleotides matching TRBD1. This CDR3 contains 14 residues. In germline, CDR1 is SNHLY, CDR2 FYNNEI. Germline trimming cut 0 bases from V and 4 bases from J; bases unmatched to any gene: 0. This CDR3 reads CASSEAGQGNTIYF. In DNA form, the CDR3 reads TGTGCCAGCAGTGAAGCGGGACAGGGAAACACCATATATTTT.

This chain links TRBV3-1 (or the pseudogene TRBV3-2) with TRBJ2-7; D may match TRBD1 or TRBD2 (5 bases each). V was cut by 0 bases and J by 5 bases, with 8 bases left in between. From germline, CDR1 is LGHDT and CDR2 YNNKEL (reference sequence). The CDR3 runs 13 residues. CDR3 protein: CASSQDQGHEQYF. In DNA, the CDR3 is TGTGCCAGCAGCCAAGATCAGGGACACGAGCAGTACTTC.

The chain joins TRBV30 to TRBJ2-3, with TRBD2 identical over 8 bases. Germline CDR1 reads GTSNPN; CDR2 reads SVGIG (reference sequence). V shed 0 bases and J 5 bases; nucleotides not matched to a gene: 7. This CDR3 has 15 amino acids. The CDR3, as DNA: TGTGCCTGGAGTGTTATCGGGGGGGCCATAGATACGCAGTATTTT. Translated, it gives CAWSVIGGAIDTQYF.

The rearrangement uses TRBV11-3 and TRBJ2-2; 10 bases map to TRBD1. Germline loops: CDR1 SGHNT, CDR2 YENEEA. V trimming: 5 bases; J trimming: 10 bases; junction bases outside the gene matches: 10. The CDR3 covers 15 residues. The CDR3 DNA is TGTGCCAGCAGCCCCCCAGGGACAGGGGATGAGGAGCTGTTTTTT. It translates to CASSPPGTGDEELFF.

V and J are TRBV3-1 (or the pseudogene TRBV3-2) and TRBJ1-2; D call uncertain. The CDR3 is made up of 14 amino acids. The V end lost 2 bases, the J end lost 3 bases, and 10 bases lay between the germline ends. Germline CDR1 LGHDT, CDR2 YNNKEL (reference sequence). The CDR3 DNA reads as TGTGCCAGCAGCCAACCGGGAGTTTACTATGGCTACACCTTC. Encoded protein: CASSQPGVYYGYTF.

The CDR3 region is CATSDSAGQGRTDTQYF. As DNA, the CDR3 is TGTGCCACCAGTGATTCTGCAGGACAGGGGAGAACAGATACGCAGTATTTT. The V and J genes are TRBV24-1 and TRBJ2-3; 9 bases line up with TRBD1. This CDR3 contains 17 residues. Per germline, CDR1 KGHDR and CDR2 SFDVKD. Trimming cost V 2 bases and J 3 bases; bases outside gene matches: 8.